This record concerns one T cell receptor beta chain sequence. The antigen is unknown. This sample was taken from a study of shared clonotypes between healthy human individuals. Study-wide findings and caveats: Naive CD4 clonotype sharing across a few donors was around 5.5%.

Produced via immunoSEQ multiplex PCR; TCRdb's table is partial and in-frame only. Of roughly 2.2 million clones in the sample, approximately 90% were seen once. Germline V gene data show CDR1 as ENHRY and CDR2 as SYGVKD. The length of the CDR3 is 14 residues. J lost 5 bases, V lost 6 bases, and 4 bases had no gene match. The TCR originated in a man aged 18 to 35 in good health. Some clones in this sample may be carry-over from other donors' samples. Material: naive CD4+ T cells from PBMCs. Subset noted: CD45RA+ positively selected. The V gene is TRBV10-3, the J gene TRBJ1-1; 12 bases are a match to TRBD1. The CDR3, as DNA: TGTGCCATCAGGGGACAGGGGGCGGGGACTGAAGCTTTCTTT. Protein product: CAIRGQGAGTEAFF.